Each of the 10 T cell receptor beta chains below was sequenced from the same sample in a study of control samples from healthy donors and cancer patients. Generated by immunoSEQ multiplex PCR, the TCRdb table keeps only in-frame clones and is missing some. The table lists over 150,000 clones, almost 90% of them singletons, with approximately 1.4% in the top ten. Sequenced: blood. These TCRs come from a woman between 50 and 59 years old in good health.

V usage is TRBV7-3 and J usage is TRBJ2-1, with 7 nucleotides matching TRBD1. The CDR3 loop spans 11 amino acids. Unmatched junction bases numbered 9, after V lost 8 bases and J lost 14 bases. Per germline, CDR1 SGHTA and CDR2 FQGTGA. Here the CDR3 reads CASSQGGVKFF. CDR3 DNA: TGTGCCAGCTCCCAAGGGGGCGTGAAGTTCTTC.

This rearrangement joins TRBV5-4 to TRBJ2-3; TRBD1 aligns across 11 bases. Germline-derived CDR1 and CDR2 are SGHNT and YYREEE (reference sequence). The CDR3 contains 14 residues. J was trimmed by 6 bases and V by 3 bases; bases with no gene match: 3. CDR3 in DNA: TGTGCCAGCAGCTGGACAGGGGGCTCGGATACGCAGTATTTT. Translation gives CASSWTGGSDTQYF.

The chain has TRBV7-3 and TRBJ1-2; TRBD1 agrees at 10 bases. The ends lost 5 bases at V and 2 bases at J; junction bases unmatched: 5. The length of the CDR3 is 15 residues. Germline lookup yields CDR1 SGHTA and CDR2 FQGTGA. CDR3 loop: CASSQTGGANYGYTF. The CDR3 DNA is TGTGCCAGCAGCCAGACAGGGGGCGCGAACTATGGCTACACCTTC.

The CDR3 loop reads CASSQDQSGRVPYEQYF. The CDR3 DNA follows: TGTGCCAGCAGCCAAGATCAAAGCGGGAGGGTCCCCTACGAGCAGTACTTC. V and J are TRBV3-1 (or the pseudogene TRBV3-2) and TRBJ2-7; the match to TRBD2 covers 10 bases. The CDR3 consists of 17 residues. J lost 2 bases, V lost 0 bases, and 7 bases had no gene match. The germline V gene encodes CDR1 LGHDT and CDR2 YNNKEL (reference sequence).

The V call is TRBV11-1, the J call TRBJ1-6; possibly TRBD1 for D (6 bases). The V end was cut by 5 bases, the J end by 7 bases, with 12 bases between. The CDR3 extends over 14 amino acids. The germline gives CDR1 SGHAT, CDR2 FQDESV (reference sequence). The CDR3 here is CASSRDNLNSPLHF. The CDR3 nucleotides are TGTGCCAGCAGCCGGGACAATCTAAATTCACCCCTCCACTTT. The full variable domain, with the rest looked up from reference TRBV11-1 and TRBJ1-6, is EAEVAQSPRYKITEKSQAVAFWCDPISGHATLYWYRQILGQGPELLVQFQDESVVDDSQLPKDRFSAERLKGVDSTLKIQPAELGDSAMYLCASSRDNLNSPLHFGNGTRLTVT.

The CDR3 region is CASSPGQGARGYTF. CDR3 DNA sequence: TGCGCCAGCAGCCCCGGACAGGGGGCCCGTGGCTACACCTTC. V usage is TRBV5-1 and J usage is TRBJ1-2; 11 bases are shared with TRBD1. Germline CDR1 reads SGHRS; CDR2 reads YFSETQ. V was clipped by 4 bases and J by 7 bases; unmatched bases: 6. CDR3 length equals 14 residues.

This clone was counted a single time. The chain has TRBV7-3 and TRBJ2-1; 13 bases are a match to TRBD2. Germline CDR1 reads SGHTA; CDR2 reads FQGTGA. Unmatched junction bases numbered 6, after V lost 4 bases and J lost 9 bases. The CDR3 has 15 amino acids. CDR3 bases: TGTGCCAGCAGCTGGACTAGCGGGAGAGTCGGTGAGCAGTTCTTC. Protein product: CASSWTSGRVGEQFF.

The chain joins TRBV5-1 to TRBJ1-1; 10 bases are a match to TRBD1. The germline V gene has CDR1 SGHRS and CDR2 YFSETQ. Unmatched junction bases numbered 3, after V lost 2 bases and J lost 2 bases. This CDR3 has 15 amino acids. CDR3 nucleotide sequence: TGCGCCAGCAGCTTTGGGACAGGGGTTAACACTGAAGCTTTCTTT. Amino acid sequence: CASSFGTGVNTEAFF.

The chain couples TRBV5-1 to TRBJ2-5; TRBD1 agrees at 9 bases. This CDR3 comprises 15 residues. The trim removed 3 bases at V and 4 bases at J, leaving 7 bases unmatched. Germline loops: CDR1 SGHRS, CDR2 YFSETQ. CDR3 in DNA: TGCGCCAGCAGCTCTCCCACAGGGGGCGGAGAGACCCAGTACTTC. Translated, it gives CASSSPTGGGETQYF.

The V gene is TRBV15, the J gene TRBJ1-4, with 10 nucleotides matching TRBD1. The germline V gene encodes CDR1 LNHNV and CDR2 YYDKDF (reference sequence). The CDR3 sequence is 15 residues long. V shed 5 bases and J 8 bases; nucleotides not matched to a gene: 8. CDR3 nucleotide sequence: TGTGCCACCAGCGCCCGACAGGGGGCGGGGGAAAAACTGTTTTTT. Its translation: CATSARQGAGEKLFF.